Listed below are T cell receptor beta chains from one sample, sequenced in a study of blood T cell repertoires in COVID-19. The repertoire was sequenced with immunoSEQ multiplex PCR; TCRdb's copy has only in-frame clones and lacks some. This table has around 320,000 clones, 88% appearing once. The sequenced sample consisted of peripheral blood. These receptors all come from a woman aged 25 to 45 who had recovered from COVID-19. The CDR3 runs from the conserved cysteine through the conserved F or W. The order of the fields is V gene, J gene, clone size, D gene, CDR3 protein, CDR3 DNA. The D gene is left open where the match is weak. Expanded clones get a size class; other rows say once, few or many, or leave the size out.

>TRBV4-2|TRBJ2-7|NA|TRBD2
CASSQLAGTYEQYF
TGTGCCAGCAGCCAATTAGCGGGCACCTACGAGCAGTACTTC
>TRBV5-1|TRBJ2-1|NA|NA
CASARDSYNEQFF
TGCGCCAGCGCGCGGGACAGCTACAATGAGCAGTTCTTC
>TRBV5-5|TRBJ1-3|NA|NA
CASSLVTAAGNTIYF
TGTGCCAGCAGCTTGGTAACGGCAGCGGGAAACACCATATATTTT
>TRBV5-4|TRBJ1-1|NA|TRBD1
CASSLAGGTGEAFF
TGTGCCAGCAGCTTGGCCGGAGGGACAGGGGAAGCTTTCTTT
>TRBV7-9|TRBJ2-3|NA|NA
CASSPGEVTQYF
TGTGCCAGCAGCCCCGGAGAAGTAACGCAGTATTTT
>TRBV5-1|TRBJ2-7|once|NA
CASSAGISSYEQYF
TGCGCCAGCAGCGCAGGGATAAGCTCCTACGAGCAGTACTTC
>TRBV30|TRBJ1-2|NA|NA
CAWSVFTGSYGYTF
TGTGCCTGGAGTGTATTTACGGGGTCCTATGGCTACACCTTC
>TRBV5-1|TRBJ2-3|NA|TRBD2
CASSRGLAEDTQYF
TGCGCCAGCAGCCGGGGACTAGCGGAAGATACGCAGTATTTT
>TRBV10-3|TRBJ1-2|NA|TRBD1
CAISESSGGMDGYTF
TGTGCCATCAGTGAGTCGTCAGGGGGAATGGATGGCTACACCTTC
>TRBV2|TRBJ1-6|NA|NA
CASSEIVDSGGNSPLHF
TGTGCCAGCAGTGAAATCGTGGACTCGGGGGGCAATTCACCCCTCCACTTT
>TRBV28|TRBJ1-4|NA|TRBD1
CASSFLGTGPNEKLFF
TGTGCCAGCAGTTTCCTTGGGACAGGACCTAATGAAAAACTGTTTTTT
>TRBV28|TRBJ1-1|NA|NA
CASSLELPRPNTEAFF
TGTGCCAGCAGTTTAGAGTTACCCAGGCCCAACACTGAAGCTTTCTTT
>TRBV7-3|TRBJ1-3|NA|NA
CASSLVPGRVSGNTIYF
TGTGCCAGCAGCCTGGTGCCCGGTCGGGTTTCTGGAAACACCATATATTTT
>TRBV4-1|TRBJ2-5|NA|TRBD1
CASSQDTGQGVVETQYF
TGCGCCAGCAGCCAAGACACAGGACAGGGGGTAGTGGAGACCCAGTACTTC
>TRBV3-1/TRBV3-2|TRBJ2-1|NA|TRBD1
CASSQAGTGNEQFF
TGTGCCAGCAGCCAAGCCGGGACAGGCAATGAGCAGTTCTTC
>TRBV2|TRBJ1-3|NA|TRBD1
CASSEDRGRGNTIYF
TGTGCCAGCAGTGAAGACAGGGGGCGCGGAAACACCATATATTTT
>TRBV7-9|TRBJ1-2|NA|TRBD1
CASSLGQANYGYTF
TGTGCCAGCAGCCTGGGACAGGCTAACTATGGCTACACCTTC
>TRBV30|TRBJ2-1|NA|NA
CAWEGLGDNEQFF
TGTGCCTGGGAGGGACTCGGGGACAATGAGCAGTTCTTC
>TRBV14|TRBJ1-2|NA|NA
CASSPLQNYGYTF
TGTGCCAGCAGCCCTCTTCAGAACTATGGCTACACCTTC
>TRBV7-3|TRBJ2-1|few|TRBD1
CASSPGQGYNEQFF
TGTGCCAGCAGCCCGGGACAGGGGTACAATGAGCAGTTCTTC
>TRBV4-1|TRBJ1-2|NA|NA
CASSPGQSNYGYTF
TGCGCCAGCAGCCCTGGACAGTCTAACTATGGCTACACCTTC
>TRBV5-1|TRBJ2-1|NA|TRBD2
CASSFWTGTSHNEQFF
TGCGCCAGCAGCTTTTGGACCGGGACTAGTCACAATGAGCAGTTCTTC
>TRBV9|TRBJ2-1|NA|NA
CASSVGLGGYNEQFF
TGTGCCAGCAGCGTAGGGCTAGGAGGCTACAATGAGCAGTTCTTC
>TRBV12-3/TRBV12-4|TRBJ2-1|NA|NA
CASSRSNEQFF
TGTGCCAGCAGCCGCAGCAATGAGCAGTTCTTC
>TRBV5-1|TRBJ2-2|NA|NA
CASSLNLLDRSGELFF
TGCGCCAGCAGCCTGAATCTACTAGATCGGAGCGGGGAGCTGTTTTTT
>TRBV5-4|TRBJ1-1|NA|NA
CASSATVGGNTEAFF
TGTGCCAGCAGCGCCACGGTGGGGGGGAACACTGAAGCTTTCTTT
>TRBV30|TRBJ1-6|NA|NA
CAWSVLGGRNSPLHF
TGTGCCTGGAGTGTATTGGGCGGGAGAAATTCACCCCTCCACTTT